A selection of T cell receptor beta chains follows, all from one sample in a study of T cell repertoires in cytomegalovirus infection. TCRdb independently ran MiXCR on the reads; one entry per CDR3 protein. Of 200,000 to 300,000 distinct CDR3 sequences detected, 6.5% appear once; the ten largest clones hold under 7.5%. What was sequenced was PBMCs. All receptors derive from a human donor in good health (CMV status not recorded). Some clones in this sample may be carry-over from other donors' samples. The CDR3 runs from the conserved cysteine through the conserved F or W. The order of the fields is J gene, D gene, V gene, clone size, CDR3 protein, CDR3 DNA. A D gene is named only where the DNA matches it firmly. Clone sizes are given selectively: once, few, many, or a class where the clone is expanded.

TRBJ2-1,.,TRBV29-1,many,CSTDGLGERRNEQFF,TGCAGCACAGACGGTTTGGGTGAGCGAAGGAATGAGCAGTTCTTC
TRBJ1-2,TRBD1,TRBV20-1,many,CSARDRADGYTF,TGCAGTGCTAGGGACAGGGCGGATGGCTACACCTTC
TRBJ2-1,TRBD2,TRBV7-2,many,CASTRGGGAYNEQFF,TGTGCCAGCACCCGGGGGGGGGGGGCCTACAATGAGCAGTTCTTC
TRBJ1-1,.,TRBV6-2/TRBV6-3,.,CASSRPGGGRSEAFF,TGTGCCAGCAGTCGACCGGGGGGGGGCAGATCTGAAGCTTTCTTT
TRBJ1-3,TRBD1,TRBV7-2,many,CASSLGDRRNTIYF,TGTGCCAGCAGCTTGGGGGACAGGAGAAACACCATATATTTT
TRBJ2-2,TRBD1,TRBV29-1,many,CSVTGQSNTGELFF,TGCAGCGTTACGGGACAGTCGAACACCGGGGAGCTGTTTTTT
TRBJ2-6,.,TRBV5-1,many,CASSLLGSGANVLTF,TGCGCCAGCAGCTTGTTGGGATCTGGGGCCAACGTCCTGACTTTC
TRBJ2-7,.,TRBV6-6,many,CASAYRVAEQYF,TGTGCCAGCGCATACAGGGTTGCCGAGCAGTACTTC
TRBJ2-5,TRBD2,TRBV6-2/TRBV6-3,.,CASRSGLAGEETQYF,TGTGCCAGCCGTAGCGGACTAGCGGGAGAAGAGACCCAGTACTTC
TRBJ2-7,TRBD1,TRBV29-1,many,CSVGGRTGRIYEQYF,TGCAGCGTTGGAGGCCGGACAGGGCGGATCTACGAGCAGTACTTC
TRBJ1-1,.,TRBV12-3/TRBV12-4,many,CASTYTGTVNTEAFF,TGTGCCAGCACTTACACCGGGACGGTAAACACTGAAGCTTTCTTT
TRBJ1-6,.,TRBV20-1,many,CSAQQVAYNSPLHF,TGCAGTGCCCAACAGGTTGCCTATAATTCACCCCTCCACTTT
TRBJ2-2,.,TRBV7-3,few,CASSSPGLGTGELFF,TGTGCCAGCAGCTCCCCCGGTTTGGGGACCGGGGAGCTGTTTTTT
TRBJ2-1,.,TRBV28,many,CASSMFGYNEQFF,TGTGCCAGCAGCATGTTCGGGTACAATGAGCAGTTCTTC
TRBJ2-3,TRBD2,TRBV14,many,CASSQQFPGLAGTDTQYF,TGTGCCAGCAGCCAACAATTTCCGGGACTAGCGGGCACAGATACGCAGTATTTT
TRBJ2-5,.,TRBV5-1,many,CASSLQDQETQYF,TGCGCCAGCAGCTTGCAAGACCAAGAGACCCAGTACTTC